This T cell receptor beta chain originates from a study of T cell clonality in common variable immunodeficiency. Notes on the study in general: Fewer deletions and N-nucleotide insertions were reportedly seen in common variable immunodeficiency TCR beta sequences. CVID subjects shared fewer TCRbeta clones than healthy controls did.

Sequenced by immunoSEQ multiplex PCR; TCRdb stores in-frame clones only, minus some. Altogether around 34,000 clones were found in the sample, and no singletons occur. Germline CDR1 and CDR2: LNHDA and SQIVND (reference sequence). This CDR3 comprises 15 residues. V gave up 6 bases and J gave up 0 bases, with 12 bases separating them. This clone was found a few times. Its target is unknown. The read terminates 3 residues before the CDR3 end, so the remaining end is supplied by the germline J gene. This sequence joins TRBV19 and TRBJ1-5; D remains unclear. The sample consisted of peripheral blood mononuclear cells. This sequence was found in a person aged 18-69 years in good health. CDR3 protein: CASRGTRDSNQPQHF. The DNA read from the CDR3 is TGTGCCAGTAGAGGCACCAGAGATAGCAATCAGCCC.